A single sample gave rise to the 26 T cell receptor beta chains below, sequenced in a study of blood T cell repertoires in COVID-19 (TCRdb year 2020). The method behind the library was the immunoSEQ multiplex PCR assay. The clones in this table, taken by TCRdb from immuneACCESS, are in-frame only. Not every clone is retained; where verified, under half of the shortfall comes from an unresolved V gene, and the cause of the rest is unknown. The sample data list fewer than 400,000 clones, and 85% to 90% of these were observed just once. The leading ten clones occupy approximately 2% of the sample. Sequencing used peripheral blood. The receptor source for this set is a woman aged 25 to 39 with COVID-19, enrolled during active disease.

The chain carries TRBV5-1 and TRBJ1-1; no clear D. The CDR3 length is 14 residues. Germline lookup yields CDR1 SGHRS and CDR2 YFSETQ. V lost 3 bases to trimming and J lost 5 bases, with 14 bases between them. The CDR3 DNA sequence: TGCGCCAGCAGCTGGGATGCCCGGGGAACTGAAGCTTTCTTT. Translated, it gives CASSWDARGTEAFF.

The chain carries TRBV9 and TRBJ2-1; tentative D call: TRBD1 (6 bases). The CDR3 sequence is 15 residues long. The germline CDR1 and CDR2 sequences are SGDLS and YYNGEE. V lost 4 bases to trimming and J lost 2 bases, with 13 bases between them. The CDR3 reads CASSPTGFTYNEQFF. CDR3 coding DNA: TGTGCCAGCAGCCCCACAGGGTTTACCTACAATGAGCAGTTCTTC.

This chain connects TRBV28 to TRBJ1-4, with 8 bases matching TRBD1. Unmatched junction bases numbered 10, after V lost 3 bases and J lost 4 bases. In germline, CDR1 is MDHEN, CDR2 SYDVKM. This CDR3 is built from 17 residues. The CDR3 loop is CASSFGGTGGGNEKLFF. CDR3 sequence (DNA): TGTGCCAGCAGTTTTGGAGGTACAGGGGGGGGTAATGAAAAACTGTTTTTT.

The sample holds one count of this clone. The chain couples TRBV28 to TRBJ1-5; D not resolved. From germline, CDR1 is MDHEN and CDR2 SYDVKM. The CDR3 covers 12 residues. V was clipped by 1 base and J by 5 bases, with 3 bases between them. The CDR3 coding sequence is TGTGCCAGCAGTTTATCTGATCAGCCCCAGCATTTT. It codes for CASSLSDQPQHF.

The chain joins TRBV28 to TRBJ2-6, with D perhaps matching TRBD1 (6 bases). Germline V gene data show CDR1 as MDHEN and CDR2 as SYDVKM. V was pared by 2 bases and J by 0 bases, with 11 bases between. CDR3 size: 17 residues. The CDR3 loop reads CASSLVTGSSGANVLTF. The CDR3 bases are TGTGCCAGCAGTTTAGTTACAGGGAGCTCTGGGGCCAACGTCCTGACTTTC. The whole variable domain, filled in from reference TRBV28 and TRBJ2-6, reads DVKVTQSSRYLVKRTGEKVFLECVQDMDHENMFWYRQDPGLGLRLIYFSYDVKMKEKGDIPEGYSVSREKKERFSLILESASTNQTSMYLCASSLVTGSSGANVLTFGAGSRLTVL.

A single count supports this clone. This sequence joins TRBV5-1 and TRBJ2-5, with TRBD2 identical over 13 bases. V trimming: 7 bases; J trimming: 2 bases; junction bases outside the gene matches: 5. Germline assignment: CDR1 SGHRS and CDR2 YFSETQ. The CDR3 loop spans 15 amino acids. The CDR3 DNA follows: TGCGCCAGCGGGACTAGCGGGGATCTACAAGAGACCCAGTACTTC. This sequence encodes CASGTSGDLQETQYF. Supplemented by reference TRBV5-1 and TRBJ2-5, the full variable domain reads KAGVTQTPRYLIKTRGQQVTLSCSPISGHRSVSWYQQTPGQGLQFLFEYFSETQRNKGNFPGRFSGRQFSNSRSEMNVSTLELGDSALYLCASGTSGDLQETQYFGPGTRLLVL.

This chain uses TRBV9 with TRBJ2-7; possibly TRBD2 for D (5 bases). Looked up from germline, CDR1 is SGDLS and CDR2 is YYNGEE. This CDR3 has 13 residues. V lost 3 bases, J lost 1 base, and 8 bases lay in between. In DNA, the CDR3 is TGTGCCAGCAGCGCGGGGTCTTCCTACGAGCAGTACTTC. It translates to CASSAGSSYEQYF.

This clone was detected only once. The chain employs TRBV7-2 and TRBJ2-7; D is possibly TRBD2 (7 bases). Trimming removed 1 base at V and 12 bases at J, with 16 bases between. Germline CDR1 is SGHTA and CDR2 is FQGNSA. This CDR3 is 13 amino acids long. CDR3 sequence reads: CASSLEGFGGPYF. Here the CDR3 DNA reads TGTGCCAGCAGCTTAGAAGGCTTCGGGGGGCCGTACTTC.

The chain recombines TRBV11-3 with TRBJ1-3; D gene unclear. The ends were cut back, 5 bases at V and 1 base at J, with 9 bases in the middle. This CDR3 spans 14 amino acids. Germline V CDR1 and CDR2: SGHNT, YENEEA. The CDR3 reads CASSQQISGNTIYF. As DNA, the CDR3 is TGTGCCAGCAGCCAACAAATATCTGGAAACACCATATATTTT. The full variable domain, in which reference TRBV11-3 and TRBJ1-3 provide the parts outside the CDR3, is EAGVVQSPRYKIIEKKQPVAFWCNPISGHNTLYWYLQNLGQGPELLIRYENEEAVDDSQLPKDRFSAERLKGVDSTLKIQPAELGDSAVYLCASSQQISGNTIYFGEGSWLTVV.

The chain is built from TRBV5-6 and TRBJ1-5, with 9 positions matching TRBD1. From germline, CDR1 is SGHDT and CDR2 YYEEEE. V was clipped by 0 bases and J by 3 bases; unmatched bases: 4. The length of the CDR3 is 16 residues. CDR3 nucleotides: TGTGCCAGCAGCTTGGCGGGACAGGGTAACAATCAGCCCCAGCATTTT. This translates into CASSLAGQGNNQPQHF. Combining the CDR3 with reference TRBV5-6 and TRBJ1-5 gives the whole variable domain DAGVTQSPTHLIKTRGQQVTLRCSPKSGHDTVSWYQQALGQGPQFIFQYYEEEERQRGNFPDRFSGHQFPNYSSELNVNALLLGDSALYLCASSLAGQGNNQPQHFGDGTRLSIL.

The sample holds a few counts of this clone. Here the CDR3 DNA reads TGCGCCAGCAGCTCGGACAGGGCGCGAATAAACACCGGGGAGCTGTTTTTT. Amino acids: CASSSDRARINTGELFF. This sequence joins TRBV5-1 and TRBJ2-2; 8 positions agree with TRBD1. Germline V gene lookup returns CDR1 SGHRS and CDR2 YFSETQ. With V trimmed by 3 bases and J by 2 bases, 9 bases remained unmatched. This CDR3 comprises 17 residues.

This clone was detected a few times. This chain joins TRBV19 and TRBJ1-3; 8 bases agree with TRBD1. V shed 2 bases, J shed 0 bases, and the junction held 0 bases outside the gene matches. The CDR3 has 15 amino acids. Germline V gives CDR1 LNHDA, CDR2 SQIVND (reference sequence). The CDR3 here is CASSIQGASGNTIYF. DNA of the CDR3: TGTGCCAGTAGTATACAGGGGGCCTCTGGAAACACCATATATTTT.

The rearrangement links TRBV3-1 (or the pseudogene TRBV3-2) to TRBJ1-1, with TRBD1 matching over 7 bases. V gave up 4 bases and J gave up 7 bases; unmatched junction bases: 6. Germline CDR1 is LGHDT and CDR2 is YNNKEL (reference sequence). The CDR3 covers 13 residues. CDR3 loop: CASSRTGEGEAFF. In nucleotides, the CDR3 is TGTGCCAGCAGCCGGACAGGAGAGGGTGAAGCTTTCTTT.

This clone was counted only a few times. This CDR3 is CASSLTGSWDYGYTF. CDR3 nucleotides: TGTGCCAGCAGCCTGACCGGGTCTTGGGACTATGGCTACACCTTC. The rearrangement joins TRBV28 to TRBJ1-2; the D is unclear. The CDR3 totals 15 residues. Trimming removed 6 bases from V and 3 bases from J, with 17 bases in between. Germline V gene lookup returns CDR1 MDHEN and CDR2 SYDVKM.

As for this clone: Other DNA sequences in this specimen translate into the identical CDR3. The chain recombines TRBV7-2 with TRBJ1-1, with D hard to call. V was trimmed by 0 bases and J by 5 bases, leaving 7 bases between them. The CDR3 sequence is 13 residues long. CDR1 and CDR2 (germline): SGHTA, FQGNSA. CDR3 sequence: CASSLATGTEAFF. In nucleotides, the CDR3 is TGTGCCAGCAGCTTAGCAACGGGTACTGAAGCTTTCTTT.

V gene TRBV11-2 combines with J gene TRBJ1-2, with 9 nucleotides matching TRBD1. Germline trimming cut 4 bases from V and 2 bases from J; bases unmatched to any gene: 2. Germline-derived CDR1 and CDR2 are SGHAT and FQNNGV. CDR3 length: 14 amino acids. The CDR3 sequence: CASSSGTGNYGYTF. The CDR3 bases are TGTGCCAGCAGCTCCGGGACAGGGAACTATGGCTACACCTTC.

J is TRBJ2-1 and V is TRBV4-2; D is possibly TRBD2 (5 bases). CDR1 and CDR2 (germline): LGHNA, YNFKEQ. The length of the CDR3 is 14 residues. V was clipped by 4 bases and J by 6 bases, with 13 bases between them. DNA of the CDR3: TGTGCCAGCAGCCTCACGAGGGAAGGCAATGAGCAGTTCTTC. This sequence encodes CASSLTREGNEQFF.

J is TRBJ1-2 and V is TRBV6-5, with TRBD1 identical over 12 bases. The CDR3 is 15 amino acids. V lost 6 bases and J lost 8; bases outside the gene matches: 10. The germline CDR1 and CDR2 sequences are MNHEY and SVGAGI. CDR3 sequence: CASRKGGTGGKGYTF. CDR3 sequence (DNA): TGTGCCAGCAGGAAAGGCGGGACAGGGGGCAAGGGCTACACCTTC.

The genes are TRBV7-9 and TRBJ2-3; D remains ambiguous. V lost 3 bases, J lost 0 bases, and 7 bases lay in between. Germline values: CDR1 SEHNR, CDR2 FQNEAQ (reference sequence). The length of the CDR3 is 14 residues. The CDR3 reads CASSLSVSTDTQYF. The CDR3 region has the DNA TGTGCCAGCAGCTTGTCCGTTAGCACAGATACGCAGTATTTT. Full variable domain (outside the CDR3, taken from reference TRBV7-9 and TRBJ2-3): DTGVSQNPRHKITKRGQNVTFRCDPISEHNRLYWYRQTLGQGPEFLTYFQNEAQLEKSRLLSDRFSAERPKGSFSTLEIQRTEQGDSAMYLCASSLSVSTDTQYFGPGTRLTVL.

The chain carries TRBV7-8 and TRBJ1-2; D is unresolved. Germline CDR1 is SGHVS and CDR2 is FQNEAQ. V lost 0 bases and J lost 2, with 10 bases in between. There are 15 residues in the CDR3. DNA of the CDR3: TGTGCCAGCAGCTTAGCCTTTGGAGGAAACTATGGCTACACCTTC. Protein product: CASSLAFGGNYGYTF.

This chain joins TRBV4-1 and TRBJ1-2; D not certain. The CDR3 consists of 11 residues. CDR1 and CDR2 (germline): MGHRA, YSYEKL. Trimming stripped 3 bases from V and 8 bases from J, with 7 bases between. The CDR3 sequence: CASSHLLGYTF. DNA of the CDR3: TGCGCCAGCAGCCACCTTTTGGGCTACACCTTC.

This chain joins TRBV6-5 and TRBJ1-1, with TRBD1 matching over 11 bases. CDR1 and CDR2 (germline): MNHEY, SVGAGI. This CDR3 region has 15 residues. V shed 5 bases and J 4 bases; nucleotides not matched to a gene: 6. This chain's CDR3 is CASSKRTGGFTEAFF. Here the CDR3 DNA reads TGTGCCAGCAGTAAAAGGACAGGGGGCTTCACTGAAGCTTTCTTT.

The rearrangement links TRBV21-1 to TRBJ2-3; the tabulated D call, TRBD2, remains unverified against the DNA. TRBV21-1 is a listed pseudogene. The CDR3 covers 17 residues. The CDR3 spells CASSKVGQRGLTDTQYF. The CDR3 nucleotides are TGTGCCAGCAGCAAAGTCGGCCAGCGGGGGCTCACAGATACGCAGTATTTT.

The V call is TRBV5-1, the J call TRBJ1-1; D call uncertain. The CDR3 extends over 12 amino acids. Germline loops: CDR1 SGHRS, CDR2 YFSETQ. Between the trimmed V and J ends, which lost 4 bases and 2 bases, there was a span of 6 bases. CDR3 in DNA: TGCGCCAGCAGCCCGAGTAACACTGAAGCTTTCTTT. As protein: CASSPSNTEAFF.

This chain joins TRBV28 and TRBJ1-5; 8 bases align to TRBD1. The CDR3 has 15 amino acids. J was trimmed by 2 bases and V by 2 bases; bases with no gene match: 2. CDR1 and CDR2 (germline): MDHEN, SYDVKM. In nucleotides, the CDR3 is TGTGCCAGCAGTTTACAGGGGGCAGGCAATCAGCCCCAGCATTTT. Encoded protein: CASSLQGAGNQPQHF.

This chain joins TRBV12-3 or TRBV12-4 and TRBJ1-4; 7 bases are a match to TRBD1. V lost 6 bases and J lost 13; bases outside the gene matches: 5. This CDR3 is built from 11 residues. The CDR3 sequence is CASSSGGLLFF. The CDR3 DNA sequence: TGTGCCAGCAGCTCAGGGGGTTTACTGTTTTTT.